Listed here is a single T cell receptor beta chain. Sequenced by immunoSEQ multiplex PCR; TCRdb stores in-frame clones only, minus some. Seen here are approximately 100,000 clones, 82% observed once, and the top ten hold roughly 2%. This entry belongs to a study of control samples from healthy donors and cancer patients. CDR3 size: 13 residues. Germline values: CDR1 SGHAT, CDR2 FQNNGV. The V gene lost 6 bases and the J gene lost 7 bases, with 12 bases spanning the gap. Material for sequencing was blood. This sequence joins TRBV11-2 and TRBJ2-2, with a possible D match to TRBD2 (5 bases). This receptor was identified in a man between 60 and 70 years old in good health. CDR3 DNA sequence: TGTGCCAGCAGTTACACGAGGGACGGGGAGCTGTTTTTT. Translating gives CASSYTRDGELFF. The full variable domain, its missing parts supplied by reference TRBV11-2 and TRBJ2-2, is EAGVAQSPRYKIIEKRQSVAFWCNPISGHATLYWYQQILGQGPKLLIQFQNNGVVDDSQLPKDRFSAERLKGVDSTLKIQPAKLEDSAVYLCASSYTRDGELFFGEGSRLTVL.